This section outlines one TCR beta chain sequence together with its context. Its cognate antigen is unknown. Generated by immunoSEQ multiplex PCR, the TCRdb table keeps only in-frame clones and is missing some. The sample has approximately 65,000 clones; 80% to 85% are singletons. The entry originates in a study of T cell responses to AZD1222 COVID-19 vaccine. Turning to the study itself: Second doses at about 4 or about 12 weeks were pooled. The study, taken as a whole, reports: Nearly half of unique spike-specific TCRs reportedly avoided B.1.351 and B.1.1.7 mutated regions. Clonal diversity was possibly underestimated, and the donors were mostly white British, with more females. At baseline, seropositivity was found in only six or seven AZD1222 recipients.

V lost 10 bases, J lost 8 bases, and 19 bases lay in between. CDR1 is MNHEY, CDR2 SVGAGI, per germline. The CDR3 is made up of 13 amino acids. This chain joins TRBV6-5 and TRBJ2-3; D possibly uses TRBD1 or TRBD2 (5 bases each). This TCR was recovered from an adult in good health. Sequences were derived from peripheral blood, sampled on day 0 of AZD1222 vaccination. Here the CDR3 DNA reads TGTGCCACCGAGGGGTTAGGGAAAGGTACGCAGTATTTT. Residues: CATEGLGKGTQYF.